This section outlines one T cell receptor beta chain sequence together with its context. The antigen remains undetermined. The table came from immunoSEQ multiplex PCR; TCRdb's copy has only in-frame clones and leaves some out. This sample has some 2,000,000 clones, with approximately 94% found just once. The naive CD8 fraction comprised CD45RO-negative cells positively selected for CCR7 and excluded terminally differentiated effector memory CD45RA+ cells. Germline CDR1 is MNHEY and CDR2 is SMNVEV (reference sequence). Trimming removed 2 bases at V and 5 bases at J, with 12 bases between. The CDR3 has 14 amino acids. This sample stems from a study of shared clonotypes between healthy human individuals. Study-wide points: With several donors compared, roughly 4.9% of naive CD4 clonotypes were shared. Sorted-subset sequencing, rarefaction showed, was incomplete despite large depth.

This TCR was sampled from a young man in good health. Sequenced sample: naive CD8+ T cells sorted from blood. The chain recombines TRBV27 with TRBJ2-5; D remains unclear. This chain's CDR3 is CASSLTGAWETQYF. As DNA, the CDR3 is TGTGCCAGCAGTTTAACTGGTGCCTGGGAGACCCAGTACTTC.